This TCR beta chain was profiled in a study of T-cell reconstitution after alpha-beta-depleted transplantation in children. The CDR3 is 16 amino acids. Trimming took off 5 bases at V and 6 bases at J, with 23 bases between the two ends. The V gene's germline CDR1 is LNHDA and CDR2 SQIVND (reference sequence). This clonotype was recorded a few times. The TCRbeta library was prepared with unique molecular identifiers. One entry per CDR3 protein, called by TCRdb with MiXCR from the PCR reads. The data hold 350,000 to 450,000 distinct CDR3 sequences, with roughly 14% observed a single time. Sequences were derived from PBMCs, sampled from the stem cell graft. This receptor was taken from a human donor who donated a stem cell graft to a child with Fanconi anemia. V and J are TRBV19 and TRBJ2-7, with D hard to call. In nucleotides, the CDR3 is TGTGCCAGTAGTCCCTTTATCCGGGCCCCTAGGACCGAGCAGTACTTC. It codes for CASSPFIRAPRTEQYF.